The rows below give T cell receptor beta chains drawn from one sample of a study of cytotoxic CD8 clonotypes in ibrutinib-treated CLL. Libraries were prepared by immunoSEQ multiplex PCR; TCRdb keeps only in-frame clonotypes and omits some of them. The sample lists some 290,000 clones; about 77% were seen once. Sequencing used PBMCs, obtained before ibrutinib treatment. The source is a human donor with chronic lymphocytic leukemia. CDR3s include the opening cysteine and the closing phenylalanine or tryptophan.

V gene: TRBV12-5
CDR3 protein: CASGQGGYGYTF

V gene: TRBV5-1
CDR3 protein: CASSLADRTYNEQFF

V gene: TRBV6-5
CDR3 protein: CASSSSHRGFWGYTF

V gene: TRBV4-1
CDR3 protein: CASSQDGSAGSLYTGELFF

V gene: TRBV2
CDR3 protein: CASTAAIRESSYGYTF

V gene: TRBV30
CDR3 protein: CAWSEGSSYEQYF

V gene: TRBV25-1
CDR3 protein: CASETGNPGTQYF

V gene: TRBV4-3
CDR3 protein: CASSQRGGRLYNEQFF

V gene: TRBV20-1
CDR3 protein: CSAIYGDTQYF

V gene: TRBV7-9
CDR3 protein: CASSPPGSFYGYTF

V gene: TRBV27
CDR3 protein: CASSLWTGVTDTQYF

V gene: TRBV20-1
CDR3 protein: CSAMVTYEQYF

V gene: TRBV5-6
CDR3 protein: CASSLGGFGEKLFF

V gene: TRBV19
CDR3 protein: CASSRRLAGGYNEQFF

V gene: TRBV7-8
CDR3 protein: CASSQQPAVTEAFF

V gene: TRBV5-6
CDR3 protein: CASSLVFGRETQYF

V gene: TRBV5-6
CDR3 protein: CASSFLAGTYEQYF

V gene: TRBV9
CDR3 protein: CASSADGGSGNTIYF

V gene: TRBV18
CDR3 protein: CASSPRETGELFF

V gene: TRBV6-1
CDR3 protein: CASTSTGNQPQHF

V gene: TRBV23-1
CDR3 protein: CASSPPGLAGGETQYF

V gene: TRBV5-1
CDR3 protein: CASSSDRETYEQYF

V gene: TRBV5-4
CDR3 protein: CASSLDGSGIGQFF

V gene: TRBV25-1
CDR3 protein: CASSEGLTNQPQHF

V gene: TRBV5-4
CDR3 protein: CASSLKTGDAYGYTF

V gene: TRBV6-1
CDR3 protein: CASSERGRYSNQPQHF